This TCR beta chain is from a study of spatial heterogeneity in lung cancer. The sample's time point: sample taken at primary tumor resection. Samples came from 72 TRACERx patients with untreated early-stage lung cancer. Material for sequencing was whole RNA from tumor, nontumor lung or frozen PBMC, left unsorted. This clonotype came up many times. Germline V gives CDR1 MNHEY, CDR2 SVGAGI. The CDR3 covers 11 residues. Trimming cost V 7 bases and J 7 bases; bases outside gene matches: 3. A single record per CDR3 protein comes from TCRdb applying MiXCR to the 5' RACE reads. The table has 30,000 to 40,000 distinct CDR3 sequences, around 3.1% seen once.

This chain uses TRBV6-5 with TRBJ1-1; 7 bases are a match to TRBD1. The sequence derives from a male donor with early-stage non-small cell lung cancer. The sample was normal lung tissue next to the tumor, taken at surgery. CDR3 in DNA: TGTGCCAGCAACCAGGGGGATGAAGCTTTCTTT. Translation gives CASNQGDEAFF.